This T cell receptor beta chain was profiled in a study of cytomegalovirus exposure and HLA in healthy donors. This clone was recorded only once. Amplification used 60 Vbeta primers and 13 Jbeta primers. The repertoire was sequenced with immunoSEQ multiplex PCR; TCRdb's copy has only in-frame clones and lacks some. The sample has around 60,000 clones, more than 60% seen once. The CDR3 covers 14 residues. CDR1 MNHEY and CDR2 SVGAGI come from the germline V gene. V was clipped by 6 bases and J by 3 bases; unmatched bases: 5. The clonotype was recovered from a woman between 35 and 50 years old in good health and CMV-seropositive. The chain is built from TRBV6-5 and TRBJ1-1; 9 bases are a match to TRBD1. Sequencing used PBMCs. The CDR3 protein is CASRRDREYTEAFF. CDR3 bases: TGTGCCAGCAGGAGGGACAGGGAGTACACTGAAGCTTTCTTT.